This T cell receptor (beta chain) derives from a study of T cell responses to AZD1222 COVID-19 vaccine. General study results and limits: Within unmutated variant regions lay the reported targets of nearly half of spike-specific TCRs. Dominant at 160-218 and 743-854, vaccine-associated CD4 TCRs also spanned spike. Donor demographics were predominantly white British with a female majority; clonal diversity may be underestimated.

A remark on this clone: Antigen: not known.

Produced via immunoSEQ multiplex PCR; TCRdb's table is partial and in-frame only. The table lists about 150,000 clones, 70% to 90% of them singletons. The source is an adult in good health. Source: peripheral blood, taken on day 0 of AZD1222 vaccination.

The CDR3: CASSAGQGEDTEAFF. The CDR3 DNA sequence: TGTGCCAGCAGCGCCGGACAGGGTGAGGACACTGAAGCTTTCTTT. V is TRBV5-6 and J is TRBJ1-1; TRBD1 matches 8 bases. Trimming cost V 4 bases and J 3 bases; bases outside gene matches: 8. Germline lookup yields CDR1 SGHDT and CDR2 YYEEEE. The CDR3 runs to 15 residues.